This T cell receptor (beta chain) was observed in a study of beta chain features in type 1 diabetes. Study-wide points: Type 1 diabetes patients had moderately but significantly shorter TCRB CDR3s in all four CD4+ subsets.

V shed 4 bases and J shed 2 bases, with 21 bases lying between them. This CDR3 has 18 residues. Looked up from germline, CDR1 is LGHNA and CDR2 is YNFKEQ. Purities over 98% were achieved in all sorted populations. The entirety of the isolated RNA underwent reverse transcription, so expressed TCRB transcripts were sequenced. TCRdb keeps only in-frame clones here, not all; method: immunoSEQ multiplex PCR. The sample records about 52,000 clones, roughly 41% being singletons. In the case of this clone: Its cognate antigen is unknown.

This clonotype was sampled from a man aged 25-40 years with type 1 diabetes. The chain links TRBV4-2 to TRBJ2-4, with D possibly being TRBD2 (6 bases). Sequencing input: Tregs from blood. CDR3 nucleotides: TGTGCCAGCAGCCCCCCCGCGAGATTCGGGGGAACCAAAAACATTCAGTACTTC. Amino acids: CASSPPARFGGTKNIQYF.